A single sample gave rise to the 22 T cell receptor beta chains below, sequenced in a study of cytomegalovirus exposure and HLA in healthy donors. In the PCR, 60 Vbeta and 13 Jbeta primers were used. Clones were sequenced by immunoSEQ multiplex PCR, and TCRdb holds only the in-frame ones, with some missing. The table has approximately 210,000 clones, 82% seen once; the top ten hold 4.5% to 7%. Sequencing was carried out using PBMCs. Receptors originate from a man in his forties in good health and CMV-seropositive.

About this clone itself: Other DNA sequences of this sample code for an identical CDR3. The chain is built from TRBV30 and TRBJ2-7; D unresolved. V shed 0 bases and J shed 4 bases, with 7 bases lying between them. CDR1 and CDR2 from the germline V gene are GTSNPN and SVGIG (reference sequence). This CDR3 has 12 residues. The CDR3 sequence is CAWSVLGYEQYF. The CDR3 coding sequence is TGTGCCTGGAGTGTCCTAGGATACGAGCAGTACTTC.

The V gene is TRBV15, the J gene TRBJ2-1; 10 bases fit TRBD2. Germline CDR1 reads LNHNV; CDR2 reads YYDKDF (reference sequence). The CDR3 loop spans 16 amino acids. J was trimmed by 9 bases and V by 0 bases; bases with no gene match: 8. In DNA form, the CDR3 reads TGTGCCACCAGCAGAGATGGGCTAGCGGGAGTTTCTGAGCAGTTCTTC. This translates into CATSRDGLAGVSEQFF.

The chain couples TRBV10-2 to TRBJ1-6; 7 bases match TRBD1. This CDR3 contains 13 residues. CDR1 is WSHSY and CDR2 is SAAADI in the germline V gene. V was clipped by 4 bases and J by 10 bases; unmatched bases: 4. This CDR3 reads CASSGQGDSPLHF. CDR3 coding DNA: TGCGCCAGCAGTGGTCAGGGGGACTCACCCCTCCACTTT.

A single count supports this clone. CDR3 amino acids: CASSPSRATNEKLFF. The CDR3 coding sequence is TGTGCCAGCTCACCATCCCGTGCAACTAATGAAAAACTGTTTTTT. The chain has TRBV18 and TRBJ1-4; no clear D gene. The CDR3 runs 15 residues. Germline V CDR1 and CDR2: KGHSH, LQKENI. V gave up 2 bases and J gave up 0 bases, with 7 bases separating them.

The CDR3: CASGGGREQYV. The CDR3 DNA reads TGTGCCAGCGGGGGGGGTAGGGAGCAGTACGTC. The chain uses TRBV2 and TRBJ2-7; TRBD2 aligns across 7 bases. J was trimmed by 7 bases and V by 8 bases; bases with no gene match: 5. CDR1 is SNHLY and CDR2 is FYNNEI in the germline V gene. The CDR3 consists of 11 residues.

This chain connects TRBV27 to TRBJ2-6; 14 nucleotides agree with TRBD2. CDR1 and CDR2 from the germline V gene are MNHEY and SMNVEV (reference sequence). This CDR3 contains 19 residues. The ends lost 4 bases at V and 2 bases at J; junction bases unmatched: 7. CDR3 sequence (DNA): TGTGCCAGCAGTTCAGGGACTAGCGGGAGCTTAGCTGGGGCCAACGTCCTGACTTTC. Translated, it gives CASSSGTSGSLAGANVLTF.

The chain employs TRBV19 and TRBJ2-5; 8 bases line up with TRBD2. The CDR3 contains 14 residues. The V and J ends lost 5 bases and 2 bases, in that order; junction bases with no gene match: 4. Germline V CDR1 and CDR2: LNHDA, SQIVND (reference sequence). The CDR3 bases are TGTGCCAGTAGTCCGACGGGGGGGCAAGAGACCCAGTACTTC. Its protein product is CASSPTGGQETQYF.

Concerning this clone: This sample also contains other DNA sequences that code for the same CDR3. The genes are TRBV7-3 and TRBJ2-1; TRBD2 aligns across 12 bases. Germline CDR1 and CDR2: SGHTA and FQGTGA. The CDR3 is 15 residues long. J lost 10 bases, V lost 2 bases, and 6 bases had no gene match. Here the CDR3 reads CASSLLAGGPGEQFF. The CDR3 region has the DNA TGTGCCAGCAGCTTACTAGCGGGAGGGCCGGGAGAGCAGTTCTTC.

The chain recombines TRBV2 with TRBJ2-1, with unresolved D. Germline V CDR1 and CDR2: SNHLY, FYNNEI. The CDR3 totals 13 residues. Deletions cut 3 bases from V and 6 bases from J, with 9 bases between. The CDR3 DNA reads TGTGCCAGCAGTGAGGCATCCGCCAATGAGCAGTTCTTC. Its protein is CASSEASANEQFF.

The chain uses TRBV5-1 and TRBJ2-3; no firm D call. The V and J ends lost 5 bases and 0 bases respectively, with 13 bases between them. CDR1 and CDR2 (germline): SGHRS, YFSETQ. This CDR3 is 15 amino acids long. CDR3 residues: CASSSRVSSTDTQYF. The DNA for the CDR3 is TGCGCCAGCAGTTCTCGGGTTTCTAGCACAGATACGCAGTATTTT.

The J gene is TRBJ2-2, the V gene TRBV5-1, with TRBD2 matching 10 bases. V lost 6 bases to trimming and J lost 4 bases; unmatched junction nucleotides: 6. The CDR3 sequence is 15 residues long. Germline CDR1 is SGHRS and CDR2 is YFSETQ. CDR3 region: CASTPTSGVTGELFF. CDR3 bases: TGCGCCAGCACCCCCACTAGCGGGGTCACCGGGGAGCTGTTTTTT.

The chain has TRBV6-6 and TRBJ2-5; a weak D match, TRBD1 (6 bases). The CDR3 contains 16 residues. V was shortened by 6 bases and J by 1 base, with 18 bases between the two germline ends. From germline, CDR1 is MNHNY and CDR2 SVGAGI (reference sequence). The CDR3 bases are TGTGCCAGCAGAGGGTGGGGGCGGGCATTCCAAGAGACCCAGTACTTC. Translated: CASRGWGRAFQETQYF.

Only one count was recorded for this clone. The chain is built from TRBV10-3 and TRBJ1-1, with 8 bases identical to TRBD1. CDR1 and CDR2 from the germline V gene are ENHRY and SYGVKD. This CDR3 is 14 amino acids long. J was trimmed by 1 base and V by 8 bases; bases with no gene match: 6. CDR3 nucleotides: TGTGCCATCGCCCAGGGGGCATCGAACACTGAAGCTTTCTTT. This sequence encodes CAIAQGASNTEAFF.

The chain couples TRBV15 to TRBJ2-1; 7 bases are shared with TRBD1. The CDR3 has 15 amino acids. With V trimmed by 0 bases and J by 8 bases, 7 bases remained unmatched. Germline CDR1 reads LNHNV; CDR2 reads YYDKDF (reference sequence). CDR3 coding DNA: TGTGCCACCAGCAGAGAAAGGGGGCTTACGGATGAGCAGTTCTTC. Encoded protein: CATSRERGLTDEQFF. The entire variable domain, with the rest obtained from reference TRBV15 and TRBJ2-1, is as follows: DAMVIQNPRYQVTQFGKPVTLSCSQTLNHNVMYWYQQKSSQAPKLLFHYYDKDFNNEADTPDNFQSRRPNTSFCFLDIRSPGLGDTAMYLCATSRERGLTDEQFFGPGTRLTVL.

The rearrangement uses TRBV19 and TRBJ2-3, with D unresolved. CDR3 length equals 11 residues. The V gene's germline CDR1 is LNHDA and CDR2 SQIVND (reference sequence). V lost 1 base, J lost 6 bases, and 2 bases lay in between. The DNA of the CDR3 is TGTGCCAGTAGTATAGCGGATACGCAGTATTTT. Translation: CASSIADTQYF.

This clone is a singleton in its sample. In DNA, the CDR3 is TGTGCCAGCAGATGGGCGGCTAGCGGGATCACAGATACGCAGTATTTT. Amino acid sequence: CASRWAASGITDTQYF. J is TRBJ2-3 and V is TRBV27, with 9 bases fitting TRBD2. Trimming removed 6 bases from V and 2 bases from J; junction bases left unmatched: 9. The germline gives CDR1 MNHEY, CDR2 SMNVEV (reference sequence). The CDR3 covers 16 residues.

The table lists this clone with a few counts. V gene TRBV11-1 combines with J gene TRBJ2-7; 10 bases match TRBD1. J gave up 3 bases and V 4 bases, and 6 bases lay outside the gene matches. This CDR3 region has 15 residues. Germline values: CDR1 SGHAT, CDR2 FQDESV (reference sequence). The chain's CDR3 is CASSSGDRGNYEQYF. In DNA form, the CDR3 reads TGTGCCAGCAGCTCAGGGGACAGGGGAAACTACGAGCAGTACTTC.

This clone was counted a few times. The chain carries TRBV13 and TRBJ2-5, with a weak D call TRBD1 (6 bases). The end of the DNA is better explained by TRBJ2-7, so the J call may be wrong. Germline CDR1 reads PRHDT; CDR2 reads FYEKMQ (reference sequence). The CDR3 contains 16 residues. For the CDR3, the DNA is TGTGCCAGCAGCGGGGCCGGGACATTGGTATCCTACGAGCAGTACTTC. It encodes CASSGAGTLVSYEQYF.

This clone occurred a few times. This CDR3 is also generated by other DNA sequences in the sample. The chain couples TRBV9 to TRBJ2-1; the match to TRBD2 covers 10 bases. Germline CDR1 reads SGDLS; CDR2 reads YYNGEE. The CDR3 contains 15 residues. After removal of 3 bases from V and 1 base from J, the junction contained 1 base not matched to a gene. CDR3 nucleotides: TGTGCCAGCAGCGGGACTAGCGGTTCCTACAATGAGCAGTTCTTC. It codes for CASSGTSGSYNEQFF. Full variable domain (rest looked up from reference TRBV9 and TRBJ2-1): DSGVTQTPKHLITATGQRVTLRCSPRSGDLSVYWYQQSLDQGLQFLIQYYNGEERAKGNILERFSAQQFPDLHSELNLSSLELGDSALYFCASSGTSGSYNEQFFGPGTRLTVL.

This clone was detected a few times. The chain carries TRBV25-1 and TRBJ1-1; D uncertain. Germline values: CDR1 MGHDK, CDR2 SYGVNS. The V gene lost 5 bases and the J gene lost 11 bases, with 18 bases spanning the gap. This CDR3 has 13 residues. The CDR3 here is CASSPPEGLAAFF. The DNA for the CDR3 is TGTGCCAGCAGTCCCCCGGAGGGTTTAGCCGCTTTCTTT.

This sequence joins TRBV6-5 and TRBJ2-7; D may be TRBD1 (5 bases). The V and J ends lost 5 bases and 2 bases respectively, with 13 bases between them. The CDR3 has 14 residues. In germline, CDR1 is MNHEY, CDR2 SVGAGI. In DNA, the CDR3 is TGTGCCAGCAGTCTTTACAGGACGGCCTACGAGCAGTACTTC. Its protein product is CASSLYRTAYEQYF.

This clone showed up just once. This chain uses TRBV27 with TRBJ2-1; 9 bases map to TRBD2. Per germline, CDR1 MNHEY and CDR2 SMNVEV (reference sequence). CDR3 length equals 12 residues. V shed 3 bases and J 14 bases; nucleotides not matched to a gene: 5. The CDR3 loop reads CASSFSQREEFF. CDR3 DNA: TGTGCCAGCAGTTTTAGCCAGCGGGAGGAGTTCTTC.